The clone carrying this T cell receptor beta chain was found once. Its antigen remains unknown. These data come from a study of cytomegalovirus exposure and HLA in healthy donors. CDR3 length: 15 residues. Germline V lookup: CDR1 MNHNS, CDR2 SASEGT. V dropped 4 bases and J dropped 2 bases, with 11 bases sitting between them. Whole-study results and caveats: Across all donors, roughly uniform sequencing depth was an assumption of the presence/absence analyses. HLA allele associations emerged for 16,951 TCR beta sequences in a later analysis, at 0.05 false discovery rate. Further analysis was carried out later, and it showed several of the most significant clusters appearing linked to common viral pathogens. Based on reports, TCR beta sequences accurately predicted HLA-A and HLA-B alleles for most subjects.

Primers for the PCR totalled 60 Vbeta and 13 Jbeta. TCRdb keeps only in-frame clones here, not all; method: immunoSEQ multiplex PCR. The table has some 85,000 clones, over 70% seen once; the top ten hold just over 3%. V usage is TRBV6-1 and J usage is TRBJ2-2, with D possibly being TRBD1 (5 bases). The clonotype was recovered from a man aged 35 to 55 in good health and CMV-seronegative. Input material: PBMCs. As DNA, the CDR3 is TGTGCCAGCAGTGTCCGACAGACTAACACCGGGGAGCTGTTTTTT. Protein sequence: CASSVRQTNTGELFF.